These 7 T cell receptor beta chains were sequenced from one sample in a study of T cell clonality in common variable immunodeficiency. Overall study findings and caveats: In common variable immunodeficiency, TCR beta chains reportedly carried fewer deletions and N-nucleotide insertions.

Antigens for these TCRs are unknown. Only in-frame clones appear in the TCRdb table, and some are missing; sequencing was by immunoSEQ multiplex PCR. The record shows 25,000 or so clones for this sample, with no singletons present. Source material: peripheral blood mononuclear cells. These receptors came from a human donor with common variable immunodeficiency.

This clone was counted ten times or more. The CDR3 end is not reached by the read, which stops 3 residues before it; the germline J gene fills it in. This chain uses TRBV20-1 with TRBJ2-2; 12 bases match TRBD2. V was pared by 0 bases and J by 0 bases, with 5 bases of the junction left unmatched. Germline lookup yields CDR1 DFQATT and CDR2 SNEGSKA (reference sequence). The CDR3 loop spans 18 amino acids. The CDR3 sequence is CSARDLLAGGTNTGELFF. CDR3 DNA, as far as it was read: TGCAGTGCTAGAGATTTGCTAGCGGGGGGGACGAACACCGGGGAG.

Many counts were recorded for this clone. Read sequence stops 3 residues before the CDR3 end, and the germline J gene provides the missing end. The rearrangement joins TRBV2 to TRBJ2-3; TRBD2 matches 10 bases. J lost 0 bases, V lost 5 bases, and 5 bases had no gene match. CDR1 and CDR2 (germline): SNHLY, FYNNEI. The CDR3 length is 16 residues. CDR3 in amino acids: CASSLSGGPSTDTQYF. CDR3 DNA, as far as it was read: TGTGCCAGCAGTCTTAGCGGGGGGCCCAGCACAGATACG. Complete variable domain (other parts from reference TRBV2 and TRBJ2-3): EPEVTQTPSHQVTQMGQEVILRCVPISNHLYFYWYRQILGQKVEFLVSFYNNEISEKSEIFDDQFSVERPDGSNFTLKIRSTKLEDSAMYFCASSLSGGPSTDTQYFGPGTRLTVL.

This clone came up a few times. This CDR3 reads CAWSPGGPNYGYTF. CDR3 DNA (partial): TGTGCCTGGAGTCCGGGGGGTCCTAACTATGGC. The chain recombines TRBV30 with TRBJ1-2; maybe TRBD1 (5 bases). The read is 3 residues too short to cover the CDR3 end, so that end is filled in from the germline J gene. The V gene lost 2 bases and the J gene lost 0 bases, with 10 bases spanning the gap. The length of the CDR3 is 14 residues. CDR1 GTSNPN and CDR2 SVGIG come from the germline V gene (reference sequence).

Concerning this clone: The read ends 3 residues before the CDR3 terminus; that terminus is restored from the germline J gene. This chain links TRBV5-3 with TRBJ2-5; D is ambiguous. TRBV5-3 is given ORF status, its function remaining uncertain. V was shortened by 1 base and J by 4 bases, with 23 bases between the two germline ends. CDR3 size: 18 residues. Partial CDR3 DNA: TGTGCCAGAAGCTTGCGACAACGGAAACCAACAGTTGGAGAGACC. This translates into CARSLRQRKPTVGET. The full-length CDR3 reads as CARSLRQRKPTVGETQYF.

As for this clone: The read ends 3 residues early relative to the CDR3; the germline J gene fills the gap. J is TRBJ2-1 and V is TRBV7-3; D is possibly TRBD1 or TRBD2 (7 bases each). The germline gives CDR1 SGHTA, CDR2 FQGTGA. This CDR3 is built from 14 residues. The V gene lost 5 bases and the J gene lost 9 bases, with 17 bases spanning the gap. The sequenced CDR3 bases are TGTGCCAGCAGCCTTATACAGGGGAGGGGTGAG. Amino acid sequence: CASSLIQGRGE. The entire CDR3 sequence reads CASSLIQGRGEQFF.

This clone was counted at least ten times. The missing CDR3 end, 3 residues past where the read stops, is filled in from the germline J gene. The chain recombines TRBV3-1 (or the pseudogene TRBV3-2) with TRBJ1-2, with TRBD1 matching over 9 bases. Germline CDR1 and CDR2: LGHDT and YNNKEL (reference sequence). Trimming cost V 5 bases and J 6 bases; bases outside gene matches: 7. The CDR3 runs 14 residues. CDR3 DNA (partial): TGTGCCAGCAGCTCCGCCGGGACAGGGAATGGC. This translates into CASSSAGTGNG. The entire CDR3 protein reads CASSSAGTGNGYTF.

This clone was seen many times. The read terminates 3 residues ahead of where the CDR3 ends, so the germline J gene completes it. The identical CDR3 is also encoded by other nucleotide sequences in the sample. The chain employs TRBV7-6 and TRBJ2-1; 9 nucleotides line up with TRBD1. The germline V gene has CDR1 SGHVS and CDR2 FNYEAQ. V trimming: 3 bases; J trimming: 7 bases; junction bases outside the gene matches: 4. This CDR3 comprises 14 residues. CDR3 protein: CASSLTGQGNEQFF. The part of the CDR3 DNA that was read is TGTGCCAGCAGCTTGACGGGACAGGGAAATGAG. The full variable domain, completed using reference TRBV7-6 and TRBJ2-1, is GAGVSQSPRYKVTKRGQDVALRCDPISGHVSLYWYRQALGQGPEFLTYFNYEAQQDKSGLPNDRFSAERPEGSISTLTIQRTEQRDSAMYRCASSLTGQGNEQFFGPGTRLTVL.